Following are 28 T cell receptor beta chains from one sample sequenced in a study of T-cell reconstitution after alpha-beta-depleted transplantation in children. The library targeted TCRbeta and was prepared with unique molecular identifiers. One entry per CDR3 protein, called by TCRdb with MiXCR from the PCR reads. The data contain around 300,000 distinct CDR3 sequences, 9.5% to 13% of them seen just once; the ten biggest clones take up 23%. The starting material was peripheral blood, obtained 180 days after TCRalphabeta/CD19-depleted stem cell transplant. These receptors all come from a male patient between 2 and 10 years old who had a stem cell transplant for chronic granulomatous disease, so the T cells may come from the graft donor.

As for this clonotype: A read error may be the cause here, since a much bigger clone is one base away. The V call is TRBV5-1, the J call TRBJ2-7; D perhaps matches TRBD2 (5 bases). Per the germline V gene, CDR1 is SGHRS and CDR2 is YFSETQ. CDR3 length equals 15 residues. CDR3 sequence (DNA): TGCGCCGGCAGCTACAGTGAGGGAATTGATTACGAGCAGTACTTC. This encodes CAGSYSEGIDYEQYF.

This clonotype was detected many times. The genes are TRBV10-3 and TRBJ2-7; possible D gene TRBD2, 6 bases. This CDR3 is 12 amino acids long. Trimming left V 6 bases short and J 7 bases short, with 13 bases between. CDR1 is ENHRY and CDR2 is SYGVKD in the germline V gene. CDR3 nucleotides: TGTGCCATCAGCCACTCGGAGGGTGAGCAGTACTTC. This sequence encodes CAISHSEGEQYF.

The sample holds a few counts of this clonotype. The rearrangement uses TRBV30 and TRBJ1-5; no clear D gene. Germline-derived CDR1 and CDR2 are GTSNPN and SVGIG (reference sequence). V was cut by 1 base and J by 0 bases, with 10 bases left in between. The CDR3 contains 15 residues. CDR3 sequence (DNA): TGTGCCTGGAGTGGCCGTGGGGTTAGCAATCAGCCCCAGCATTTT. The encoded protein is CAWSGRGVSNQPQHF.

At least ten counts were recorded for this clonotype. The chain has TRBV18 and TRBJ2-7; possibly TRBD2 for D (6 bases). CDR3 length: 15 amino acids. The V gene lost 2 bases and the J gene lost 3 bases, with 14 bases spanning the gap. The germline V gene has CDR1 KGHSH and CDR2 LQKENI. The chain's CDR3 is CASSPRTTPDYEQYF. The DNA of the CDR3 is TGTGCCAGCTCACCAAGGACTACCCCCGACTACGAGCAGTACTTC.

In its sample, this clonotype was seen many times. V usage is TRBV28 and J usage is TRBJ2-7; 7 nucleotides agree with TRBD1. Unmatched junction bases numbered 7, after V lost 6 bases and J lost 2 bases. The CDR3 length is 14 residues. Germline V lookup: CDR1 MDHEN, CDR2 SYDVKM. DNA for the CDR3: TGTGCCAGCAGGTCGCTACAGGGGCCCTACGAGCAGTACTTC. Translation: CASRSLQGPYEQYF. The full variable domain, in which reference TRBV28 and TRBJ2-7 provide the parts outside the CDR3, is DVKVTQSSRYLVKRTGEKVFLECVQDMDHENMFWYRQDPGLGLRLIYFSYDVKMKEKGDIPEGYSVSREKKERFSLILESASTNQTSMYLCASRSLQGPYEQYFGPGTRLTVT.

This clonotype was seen repeatedly, ten times or more. The chain has TRBV29-1 and TRBJ2-3, with 7 bases identical to TRBD2. The CDR3 has 16 residues. V shed 2 bases, J shed 2 bases, and the junction held 10 bases outside the gene matches. The germline CDR1 and CDR2 sequences are SQVTM and ANQGSEA. CDR3 region: CSVERAGLAVTDTQYF. In DNA form, the CDR3 reads TGCAGCGTTGAAAGGGCTGGGCTAGCGGTCACAGATACGCAGTATTTT.

This clonotype was picked up many times. This chain links TRBV11-2 with TRBJ1-5; TRBD1 is a possible D gene (5 bases). Germline V CDR1 and CDR2: SGHAT, FQNNGV. This CDR3 spans 18 amino acids. The V end lost 5 bases, the J end lost 0 bases, and 20 bases lay between the germline ends. The CDR3 loop is CASSMETKGPNSNQPQHF. The CDR3 nucleotides are TGTGCCAGCAGCATGGAAACCAAGGGGCCAAATAGCAATCAGCCCCAGCATTTT.

Ten or more counts support this clonotype. V usage is TRBV11-1 and J usage is TRBJ2-1; D possibly corresponds to TRBD2 (5 bases). Germline V lookup: CDR1 SGHAT, CDR2 FQDESV (reference sequence). CDR3 length equals 18 residues. The germline V and J ends were trimmed by 3 bases and 1 base, with 19 bases remaining between them. CDR3 DNA sequence: TGTGCCAGCAGCTTCCCTACGGTATCCCGGGGATCCTACAATGAGCAGTTCTTC. It encodes CASSFPTVSRGSYNEQFF.

This clonotype was seen repeatedly, ten times or more. CDR3 in DNA: TGTGCCAGCAGCATTGGACCGGGACTTTCCTACGAGCAGTACTTC. The encoded protein is CASSIGPGLSYEQYF. The chain uses TRBV7-8 and TRBJ2-7, with D perhaps TRBD2 (6 bases). The CDR3 has 15 amino acids. Germline-derived CDR1 and CDR2 are SGHVS and FQNEAQ. Trimming took off 5 bases at V and 1 base at J, with 15 bases between the two ends.

This clonotype was counted many times. J is TRBJ2-3 and V is TRBV12-3 or TRBV12-4; 9 bases line up with TRBD2. The CDR3 consists of 15 residues. Trimming removed 6 bases from V and 0 bases from J; junction bases left unmatched: 4. The CDR3 coding sequence is TGTGCCAGCAGATCGACTAGCGGCAGCACAGATACGCAGTATTTT. It codes for CASRSTSGSTDTQYF.

This clonotype was picked up many times. The chain is built from TRBV29-1 and TRBJ2-1; 7 nucleotides agree with TRBD2. This CDR3 contains 16 residues. Trimming cost V 1 base and J 1 base; bases outside gene matches: 7. Germline assignment: CDR1 SQVTM and CDR2 ANQGSEA. The CDR3 DNA reads as TGCAGCGTTGAAGGGACGGGAGGCGGGTCCTACAATGAGCAGTTCTTC. Protein: CSVEGTGGGSYNEQFF.

This clonotype was seen many times. V gene TRBV29-1 combines with J gene TRBJ2-5; perhaps D is TRBD1 or TRBD2 (5 bases each). Germline V gives CDR1 SQVTM, CDR2 ANQGSEA. V lost 3 bases to trimming and J lost 6 bases, with 14 bases between them. The CDR3 totals 13 residues. The CDR3: CSVEMGVKQTQYF. The CDR3 coding sequence is TGCAGCGTTGAGATGGGGGTTAAGCAGACCCAGTACTTC.

This clonotype was observed at least ten times. The genes are TRBV7-8 and TRBJ2-2, with TRBD1 identical over 7 bases. The CDR3 is 15 amino acids. Per germline, CDR1 SGHVS and CDR2 FQNEAQ. V dropped 2 bases and J dropped 6; count of bases not matched to a gene: 6. The CDR3 loop is CASSLPATGSGELFF. As DNA, the CDR3 is TGTGCCAGCAGCTTACCAGCGACAGGGTCCGGGGAGCTGTTTTTT.

This clonotype was detected ten times or more. This rearrangement joins TRBV12-3 or TRBV12-4 to TRBJ2-6; D is unclear. The CDR3 runs 18 residues. V lost 5 bases and J lost 0, with 17 bases in between. The CDR3 protein is CASSPVTLKASGANVLTF. The CDR3 bases are TGTGCCAGCAGTCCAGTCACCTTAAAGGCCTCTGGGGCCAACGTCCTGACTTTC.

There are many counts of this clonotype. The chain recombines TRBV27 with TRBJ2-1; tentative D call: TRBD2 (6 bases). The CDR3 loop spans 16 amino acids. The V end was cut by 4 bases, the J end by 0 bases, with 13 bases between. Germline loops: CDR1 MNHEY, CDR2 SMNVEV (reference sequence). CDR3 protein: CASSSLGGFSYNEQFF. DNA of the CDR3: TGTGCCAGCAGTTCCCTGGGGGGATTCTCCTACAATGAGCAGTTCTTC.

This clonotype was counted many times. This chain uses TRBV28 with TRBJ2-3, with 11 bases aligning to TRBD1. V gave up 6 bases and J gave up 5 bases; unmatched junction bases: 4. CDR1 is MDHEN, CDR2 SYDVKM, per germline. This CDR3 is built from 14 residues. The CDR3 nucleotides are TGTGCCAGCAGGGACAGGGGGCAGGGAGATACGCAGTATTTT. Translation: CASRDRGQGDTQYF.

This clonotype was seen ten or more times. V usage is TRBV10-3 and J usage is TRBJ2-6; D perhaps matches TRBD2 (6 bases). This CDR3 comprises 13 residues. Germline V gives CDR1 ENHRY, CDR2 SYGVKD. V lost 8 bases and J lost 1, with 6 bases in between. The CDR3 DNA reads TGTGCCATCGGGGGGTCTGGGGCCAACGTCCTGACTTTC. This codes for CAIGGSGANVLTF.

There are many counts of this clonotype. J is TRBJ2-5 and V is TRBV7-8; TRBD1 or TRBD2 may be the D gene (5 bases each). The V gene's germline CDR1 is SGHVS and CDR2 FQNEAQ. V was shortened by 10 bases and J by 7 bases, with 10 bases between the two germline ends. The CDR3 totals 10 residues. CDR3 in DNA: TGTGCCACAGGGAGAGGGACCCAGTACTTC. Its protein product is CATGRGTQYF.

In its sample, this clonotype was seen many times. The chain carries TRBV20-1 and TRBJ2-7; perhaps TRBD2 as D (6 bases). Germline V gives CDR1 DFQATT, CDR2 SNEGSKA (reference sequence). The CDR3 is 14 amino acids. With 6 bases removed from V and 1 base from J, the gap between germline ends came to 16 bases. The DNA for the CDR3 is TGCAGTGCCGGCCGAGCGGGCAAGTCCTACGAGCAGTACTTC. Its translation is CSAGRAGKSYEQYF.

V and J are TRBV5-1 and TRBJ2-5; D gene unclear. CDR1 and CDR2 from the germline V gene are SGHRS and YFSETQ. The germline V and J ends were trimmed by 1 base and 4 bases, with 17 bases remaining between them. This CDR3 is built from 16 residues. The CDR3 sequence: CASSLTIRVWGETQYF. The CDR3 DNA sequence: TGCGCCAGCAGCTTGACTATCCGAGTTTGGGGAGAGACCCAGTACTTC.

At least ten counts were recorded for this clonotype. The genes are TRBV11-2 and TRBJ2-5, with D possibly matching TRBD1 (6 bases). CDR1 and CDR2 from the germline V gene are SGHAT and FQNNGV. The V and J ends lost 2 bases and 5 bases respectively, with 18 bases between them. The CDR3 has 16 amino acids. This CDR3 reads CASSLISGRGLETQYF. CDR3 DNA sequence: TGTGCCAGCAGCTTAATTTCGGGCAGGGGATTGGAGACCCAGTACTTC.

This clonotype was counted at least ten times. The gene calls are TRBV7-8 and TRBJ2-5, with D possibly being TRBD1 (5 bases). Deletions cut 4 bases from V and 2 bases from J, with 11 bases between. The V gene's germline CDR1 is SGHVS and CDR2 FQNEAQ. The CDR3 consists of 14 residues. The CDR3 loop reads CASSWGVPQETQYF. For the CDR3, the DNA is TGTGCCAGCAGCTGGGGCGTACCTCAAGAGACCCAGTACTTC.

This clonotype was observed at least ten times. The chain joins TRBV27 to TRBJ2-7; 7 bases line up with TRBD2. Germline V lookup: CDR1 MNHEY, CDR2 SMNVEV (reference sequence). The V gene end was trimmed by 2 bases and the J gene end by 4 bases; junction bases not matched to a gene: 14. The CDR3 is 17 residues long. DNA for the CDR3: TGTGCCAGCAGTTTAACCCCCGTCCTAGCGGCTCAATACGAGCAGTACTTC. Translating it yields CASSLTPVLAAQYEQYF.

There are many counts of this clonotype. This chain joins TRBV12-3 or TRBV12-4 and TRBJ1-4, with 8 bases matching TRBD1. The CDR3 length is 15 residues. V lost 6 bases, J lost 6 bases, and 9 bases stayed unmatched. CDR3 loop: CASRSRQGPDEKLFF. CDR3 sequence (DNA): TGTGCCAGCAGATCGAGACAGGGGCCGGATGAAAAACTGTTTTTT.

This clonotype was seen ten or more times. The chain has TRBV12-3 or TRBV12-4 and TRBJ2-3; 9 positions match TRBD1. The CDR3 covers 15 residues. The J segment lost 7 bases and the V segment lost 3 bases, leaving 8 bases of the junction unmatched. The CDR3 DNA reads TGTGCCAGCAGTTTGATGGGACAGGGTTTGAATACGCAGTATTTT. Translating gives CASSLMGQGLNTQYF.

There are many counts of this clonotype. The chain couples TRBV18 to TRBJ2-4; D remains unclear. V shed 3 bases and J shed 4 bases, with 7 bases lying between them. The CDR3 has 13 residues. The germline gives CDR1 KGHSH, CDR2 LQKENI. CDR3 sequence: CASSPGRKNIQYF. The CDR3, as DNA: TGTGCCAGCTCACCGGGCCGAAAAAACATTCAGTACTTC.

This clonotype was recorded at least ten times. The chain joins TRBV5-1 to TRBJ2-7; 8 nucleotides agree with TRBD2. Looked up from germline, CDR1 is SGHRS and CDR2 is YFSETQ. V shed 4 bases, J shed 0 bases, and the junction held 3 bases outside the gene matches. The CDR3 totals 14 residues. CDR3 nucleotides: TGCGCCAGCAGCATAGCGGGAAACTCCTACGAGCAGTACTTC. Translating gives CASSIAGNSYEQYF.

This clonotype was seen ten or more times. This chain joins TRBV7-6 and TRBJ1-1; D is perhaps TRBD1 (5 bases). The length of the CDR3 is 13 residues. V lost 6 bases to trimming and J lost 8 bases, with 16 bases between them. Germline V gene data show CDR1 as SGHVS and CDR2 as FNYEAQ. The CDR3 is CASSFDPGREAFF. CDR3 in DNA: TGTGCCAGCAGTTTTGACCCGGGGCGGGAAGCTTTCTTT.